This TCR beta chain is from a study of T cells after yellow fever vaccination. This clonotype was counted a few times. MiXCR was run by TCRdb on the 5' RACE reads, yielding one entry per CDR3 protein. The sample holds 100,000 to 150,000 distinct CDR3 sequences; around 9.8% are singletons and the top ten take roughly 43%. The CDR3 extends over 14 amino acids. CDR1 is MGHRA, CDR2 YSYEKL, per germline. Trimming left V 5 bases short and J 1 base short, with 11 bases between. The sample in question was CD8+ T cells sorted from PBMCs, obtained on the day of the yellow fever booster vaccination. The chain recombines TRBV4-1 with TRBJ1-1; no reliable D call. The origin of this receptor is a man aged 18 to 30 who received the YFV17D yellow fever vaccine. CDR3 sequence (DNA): TGCGCCAGCAGCTTCCCAGGCGGGAACACTGAAGCTTTCTTT. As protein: CASSFPGGNTEAFF.